Below are 16 T cell receptor beta chains sequenced from a single sample in a study of blood T cell repertoires in COVID-19. Data came from immunoSEQ multiplex PCR; TCRdb stores just in-frame clones and leaves some out. The sample consists of roughly 100,000 clones, 70% to 85% of them appearing once. The source material was peripheral blood. These TCRs come from an older man with acute or convalescent COVID-19.

The chain joins TRBV28 to TRBJ1-2; D gene uncertain. The CDR3 has 12 amino acids. Germline lookup yields CDR1 MDHEN and CDR2 SYDVKM. V was pared by 6 bases and J by 5 bases, with 10 bases between. The CDR3 loop reads CASSELEYGYTF. CDR3 nucleotides: TGTGCCAGCAGCGAGCTAGAGTATGGCTACACCTTC.

The V gene is TRBV11-2, the J gene TRBJ1-5; D gene uncertain. This CDR3 contains 15 residues. CDR1 and CDR2 from the germline V gene are SGHAT and FQNNGV. Trimming stripped 6 bases from V and 3 bases from J, with 15 bases between. CDR3 DNA sequence: TGTGCCAGCAGTCTAAGCGGCGGGAACAATCAGCCCCAGCATTTT. This gives the protein CASSLSGGNNQPQHF.

The J gene is TRBJ1-1, the V gene TRBV29-1, with a weak D call TRBD1 (5 bases). The CDR3 is 11 residues long. Germline loops: CDR1 SQVTM, CDR2 ANQGSEA. Trimming pared 2 bases from V and 10 bases from J, leaving 11 bases between. CDR3 amino acids: CSVETGRGAFF. The CDR3 nucleotides read TGCAGCGTTGAAACGGGGCGGGGAGCTTTCTTT.

This chain joins TRBV7-7 and TRBJ2-2; D may be TRBD2 (5 bases). The CDR3 covers 13 residues. Germline CDR1 and CDR2: SSHAT and FNYEAQ (reference sequence). V dropped 5 bases and J dropped 4 bases, with 8 bases sitting between them. CDR3 nucleotides: TGTGCCAGCAGCCCGAGCGGCACCGGGGAGCTGTTTTTT. Translated, it gives CASSPSGTGELFF.

The sample holds one count of this clone. The rearrangement links TRBV25-1 to TRBJ1-1, with D possibly matching TRBD1 (5 bases). The germline V gene encodes CDR1 MGHDK and CDR2 SYGVNS. V lost 4 bases and J lost 4, with 22 bases in between. This CDR3 is built from 17 residues. CDR3 loop: CASSGHYHRLGGTEAFF. In DNA, the CDR3 is TGTGCCAGCAGTGGACATTATCACAGGTTGGGGGGCACTGAAGCTTTCTTT.

This clone has only a few counts. The rearrangement uses TRBV9 and TRBJ1-1; D gene ambiguous. The CDR3 is made up of 15 amino acids. Germline-derived CDR1 and CDR2 are SGDLS and YYNGEE. Trimming removed 0 bases at V and 2 bases at J, with 11 bases between. The CDR3 sequence: CASSVDSQRNTEAFF. CDR3 coding DNA: TGTGCCAGCAGCGTAGACTCGCAGCGTAACACTGAAGCTTTCTTT.

In its sample, this clone was seen once. The genes are TRBV11-1 and TRBJ2-5, with 9 bases matching TRBD1. In germline, CDR1 is SGHAT, CDR2 FQDESV (reference sequence). CDR3 size: 14 residues. Losses at the gene ends were 5 bases for V and 5 bases for J; bases not matched to a gene: 6. The CDR3 protein is CASSGGQGWETQYF. The CDR3 coding sequence is TGTGCCAGCAGCGGAGGACAGGGGTGGGAGACCCAGTACTTC.

The V and J genes are TRBV7-2 and TRBJ2-2; D gene ambiguous. Per the germline V gene, CDR1 is SGHTA and CDR2 is FQGNSA. This CDR3 has 15 residues. V was cut by 0 bases and J by 1 base, with 6 bases left in between. This CDR3 reads CASSLAAENTGELFF. As DNA, the CDR3 is TGTGCCAGCAGCTTAGCGGCGGAGAACACCGGGGAGCTGTTTTTT.

In nucleotides, the CDR3 is TGTGCCAGCAGCTTGGGACTAGCGGGGTACAATGAGCAGTTCTTC. Translated: CASSLGLAGYNEQFF. V and J are TRBV5-6 and TRBJ2-1; 11 bases match TRBD2. The junction had 0 bases not matched to a gene; V was cut back by 0 bases and J by 4 bases. The CDR3 has 15 residues. CDR1 and CDR2 from the germline V gene are SGHDT and YYEEEE. The full variable domain, in which reference TRBV5-6 and TRBJ2-1 provide the parts outside the CDR3, is DAGVTQSPTHLIKTRGQQVTLRCSPKSGHDTVSWYQQALGQGPQFIFQYYEEEERQRGNFPDRFSGHQFPNYSSELNVNALLLGDSALYLCASSLGLAGYNEQFFGPGTRLTVL.

The chain joins TRBV14 to TRBJ1-6; maybe TRBD1 (6 bases). Germline values: CDR1 SGHDN, CDR2 FVKESK. The ends were cut back, 2 bases at V and 8 bases at J, with 22 bases in the middle. The CDR3 totals 18 residues. This CDR3 reads CASSQRVGHPELYSPLHF. Written as DNA, the CDR3 is TGTGCCAGCAGCCAACGCGTGGGACACCCGGAGCTCTATTCACCCCTCCACTTT.

This clone is labeled medium-sized. The chain couples TRBV30 to TRBJ2-5; 9 bases match TRBD1. Per germline, CDR1 GTSNPN and CDR2 SVGIG (reference sequence). The V gene end was trimmed by 0 bases and the J gene end by 5 bases; junction bases not matched to a gene: 7. CDR3 length: 15 residues. The CDR3 loop is CAWSVTGGLGETQYF. In nucleotides, the CDR3 is TGTGCCTGGAGTGTCACAGGGGGCTTGGGGGAGACCCAGTACTTC.

This clone was observed a few times. V usage is TRBV2 and J usage is TRBJ1-2, with 7 bases that match TRBD1. The germline gives CDR1 SNHLY, CDR2 FYNNEI. CDR3 length: 14 residues. Trimming cost V 6 bases and J 8 bases; bases outside gene matches: 12. CDR3 sequence reads: CASRAGQVFGGYTF. In DNA form, the CDR3 reads TGTGCCAGCAGAGCCGGACAGGTCTTCGGGGGCTACACCTTC.

This clone was picked up many times. This chain links TRBV6-1 with TRBJ1-5; 9 bases line up with TRBD1. In germline, CDR1 is MNHNS, CDR2 SASEGT. V lost 4 bases, J lost 4 bases, and 14 bases stayed unmatched. The CDR3 covers 18 residues. CDR3 bases: TGTGCCAGCAGTGGCACAACATGGGACAGGGCATCAAATCAGCCCCAGCATTTT. As protein: CASSGTTWDRASNQPQHF.

V and J are TRBV5-8 and TRBJ1-2; D call uncertain. The CDR3 loop spans 13 amino acids. With 0 bases removed from V and 4 bases from J, the gap between germline ends came to 7 bases. Germline V gives CDR1 SGHTS, CDR2 YDEGEE. This CDR3 is CASSLASVYGYTF. Here the CDR3 DNA reads TGTGCCAGCAGCTTGGCGTCAGTCTATGGCTACACCTTC.

The V gene is TRBV19, the J gene TRBJ2-6; perhaps TRBD1 as D (6 bases). V dropped 5 bases and J dropped 2 bases, with 10 bases sitting between them. This CDR3 has 15 amino acids. CDR1 is LNHDA and CDR2 is SQIVND in the germline V gene (reference sequence). CDR3 region: CASSPDRPGANVLTF. The CDR3 DNA reads TGTGCCAGTAGTCCAGACAGGCCTGGGGCCAACGTCCTGACTTTC. Drawing the rest from reference TRBV19 and TRBJ2-6, the complete variable domain is DGGITQSPKYLFRKEGQNVTLSCEQNLNHDAMYWYRQDPGQGLRLIYYSQIVNDFQKGDIAEGYSVSREKKESFPLTVTSAQKNPTAFYLCASSPDRPGANVLTFGAGSRLTVL.

The chain recombines TRBV5-8 with TRBJ2-7, with TRBD1 matching over 10 bases. This CDR3 spans 15 amino acids. The V and J ends lost 1 base and 6 bases, in that order; junction bases with no gene match: 7. Germline CDR1 and CDR2: SGHTS and YDEGEE. CDR3 loop: CASSLWTGGKGEQYV. For the CDR3, the DNA is TGTGCCAGCAGCTTGTGGACAGGGGGAAAAGGCGAGCAGTACGTC.